This paragraph reports one T cell receptor beta chain. This clone's antigen is unknown. No qualities accompany the bases; no much larger clone lies one base away. Sequences MRHNA (CDR1) and SNTAGT (CDR2) are obtained from the germline V gene. The CDR3 runs 15 residues from the cysteine to the phenylalanine. Only the CDR3 portion is preserved as DNA: 45 bases, with reading frame beginning at the first base. V drops 5 bases and J drops 0 bases, leaving 11 bases in between. This sample stems from a study of T cell responses to AZD1222 COVID-19 vaccine (dated by TCRdb to 2020 to 2023). For the study in its entirety: A total of about 230 trial participants underwent TCR sequencing, of whom 200 to 220 received two doses of AZD1222 and some 26 received two doses of the MenACWY control vaccine. Enrollment into the trials was organized by age into subgroups of 18-55, 56-69 and 70-plus years, and those subgroups contained about 150, 27 and 61 TCR-sequenced participants, respectively.

What the study reported, not specific to this receptor: Because no samples from the day 14 peak response were available, repertoires could be characterized only after the peak T cell response. The vaccine-associated CD4 TCRs covered the entire spike protein, and the dominant responses fell in regions 160-218 and 743-854. Only five to seven AZD1222 recipients were SARS-CoV-2 seropositive at baseline, limiting conclusions about previously exposed vaccinees. Epitopes outside the regions mutated in the B.1.351 and B.1.1.7 variants were reportedly recognized by nearly half of the unique spike-specific TCRs. The 56-69-year group was small, and its depth increase did not reach significance, likely because of low power. A significant rise in spike-specific TCR breadth and depth was observed after two AZD1222 doses relative to day 0 and relative to MenACWY recipients. Participants were mostly white British, with more females than males. The authors suggested clonal diversity may have been underestimated.

In light of the paper, this sample's time point label describes: about 28 days (+/-7) after the second vaccine dose. AZD1222 recipients given second doses at about 4 weeks or at about 12 weeks were pooled, since spike-specific TCR depth and breadth were not found to differ between the two schedules. Vaccinee samples were obtained from the UK trials COV001 and COV002, which included a single-blind randomized controlled phase 2/3 trial of AZD1222 (ChAdOx1 nCoV-19) in healthy adults. Trial participant PBMC samples were collected at day 0 and day 28 after the second dose for TCRbeta chain sequencing. The CDR3 regions of human TCRbeta chains were analyzed by immunosequencing. Per the authors' processing: TCRs in the repertoires were matched against a reference library of SARS-CoV-2-specific TCRs that had been generated with the MIRA antigen-specificity platform. Breadth meant the fraction of unique TCRs that were SARS-CoV-2-associated, whereas depth meant the fraction of total T cells that were SARS-CoV-2-associated. Using the MIRA data, every spike-specific TCR was mapped to the spike region that the TCR reacted to and assigned to either a CD4 or a CD8 class. Log10-transformed breadth and depth values were compared by one-way ANOVA with Sidak's multiple comparisons tests. As stored in TCRdb, this immuneACCESS dataset retains in-frame rearrangements with V and J assigned. A fraction of the clones does not appear; measured against another copy, unresolved V genes explain less than half of the discrepancy, and the remainder lacks a known reason. V and J calls plus clone size are reproduced from that table; the DNA served to infer D and trimming. The sample profile shows roughly 120,000 clones; about nine tenths of them were found once. Together, the top ten hold about 2.5% of the sample.

The TCR sequence derives from an adult who received the AZD1222 COVID-19 vaccine. The chain was built from TRBV6-4 and TRBJ2-1, and the D gene may be TRBD1, 6 bases matching. Sequencing was performed on peripheral blood, taken 28 days after the second AZD1222 dose. The sequence in DNA is TGTGCCAGCAGTCTGGGGGCCCGCTCCTACAATGAGCAGTTCTTC. Translated, it reads CASSLGARSYNEQFF.